This TCR beta chain derives from a study of T-cell memory formation after mild COVID-19 (dated by TCRdb to the early 2020s). Regarding the complete study: TCR sequence clusters from the two donors were largely donor specific. T-cell clones expanding and contracting after mild COVID-19 in two donors were tracked by longitudinal TCRalpha and TCRbeta repertoire sequencing. The cohort was made up of two young adult volunteers, one female and one male, who were previously healthy.

Sequencing took place on an Illumina NovaSeq 6000. Using 5'RACE with constant-segment primers, TCRalpha and TCRbeta cDNA libraries were constructed, with sample barcodes and unique molecular identifiers added in the process. RNA was extracted from every sample with Trizol reagent. Amplification of the libraries took two PCR steps, and the second step added a second sample barcode plus Illumina TruSeq adapters. Libraries were sequenced on an Illumina NovaSeq with 2 x 150 bp paired-end reads. For the original study's pipeline: The reads were demultiplexed and collapsed into UMI-guided consensus sequences using migec v1.2.7. With mixcr v2.1.11, UMI consensuses were aligned to TRA and TRB V and J templates and assembled into clonotypes. A clonotype was counted as expanded or contracted only when both edgeR and NoisET called the clonotype significant, with the noise models trained on biological replicates. edgeR calls used a false discovery rate-adjusted p below 0.01 and a log2 fold-change threshold of 1. As an exploratory analysis of dynamics, max-normalized trajectories of the 1000 most abundant clonotypes were examined by PCA with hierarchical clustering. The CD4 or CD8 phenotype of responding clones was assigned using the separately sequenced CD4+ and CD8+ repertoires. TCRdb itself trimmed the public reads at Q25 with fastp, ran MiXCR and retained productive beta chains. Records with the same CDR3 protein are collapsed into one entry carrying the most frequent genes and DNA. V and J calls and clone size were set by TCRdb, not the authors. Present in this sample are fewer than 500,000 distinct CDR3 sequences, roughly 25% of which were seen just once. The ten largest account for 9.5% to 15% of the sample.

The CDR3 covers 14 residues, taking in both the cysteine and the phenylalanine. CDR3 DNA only is kept here, 42 bases in frame from base 1. The germline V gene encodes CDR1 MNHEY and CDR2 SVGAGI. Deletion took 2 bases off V and 4 bases off J, with a span of 12 bases between the germline ends. On this clonotype itself: Its antigen specificity is not known. No much larger clone is present one base from it, and per-base qualities are unavailable.

What the work shows at the level of the full study, not this receptor alone: Contracting CD4+ clones were found mainly in CM and EM memory subsets, while CD8+ clones were enriched in EMRA. Only a couple of mild cases were covered by the study, and larger cohorts that include severe cases with pre-infection samples were considered necessary. From day 15 to 85, contracting clones showed balanced CD4/CD8 phenotypes, whereas a second wave of clones that expanded from day 15 to 37 leaned towards CD4+. SARS-CoV-2 specificity was not confirmed for the second-wave clones peaking on day 37. Some responding clones were detected in pre-infection memory, which suggested that pre-existing cross-reactive memory T cells had joined the SARS-CoV-2 response.

Ficoll-Paque density gradient centrifugation was used to isolate PBMCs. The rearrangement joined TRBV6-5 to TRBJ2-7; TRBD2 is perhaps the D gene, given 5 matching bases. The TCR comes from an adult woman who had mild COVID-19 (a few samples of this study predate the infection). The sample titles of this study are shuffled in the database, so cell type and time point are left out; the donor was told from shared clones. Source material: PBMCs or a T cell subset sorted from them (not recorded which). The sequenced DNA: TGTGCCAGCAGTTACCATGTCTCGGGGTACGAGCAGTACTTC. The resulting protein is CASSYHVSGYEQYF.